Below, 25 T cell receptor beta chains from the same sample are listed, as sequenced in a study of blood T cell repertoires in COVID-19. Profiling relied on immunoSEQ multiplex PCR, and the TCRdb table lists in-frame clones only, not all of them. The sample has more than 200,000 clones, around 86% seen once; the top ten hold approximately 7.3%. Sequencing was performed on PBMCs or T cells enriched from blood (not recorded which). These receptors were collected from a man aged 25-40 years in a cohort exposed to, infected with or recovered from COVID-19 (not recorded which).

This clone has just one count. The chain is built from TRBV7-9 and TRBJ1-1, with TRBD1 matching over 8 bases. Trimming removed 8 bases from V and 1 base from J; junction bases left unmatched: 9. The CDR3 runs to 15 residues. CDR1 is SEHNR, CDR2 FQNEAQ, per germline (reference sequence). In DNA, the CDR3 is TGTGCCAGCTTTATGATTGGGACAGGGAACACTGAAGCTTTCTTT. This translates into CASFMIGTGNTEAFF. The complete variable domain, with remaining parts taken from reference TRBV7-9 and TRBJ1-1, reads DTGVSQNPRHKITKRGQNVTFRCDPISEHNRLYWYRQTLGQGPEFLTYFQNEAQLEKSRLLSDRFSAERPKGSFSTLEIQRTEQGDSAMYLCASFMIGTGNTEAFFGQGTRLTVV.

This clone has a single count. DNA for the CDR3: TGTGCCAGCAGCTCCGGACTGGCCAGCACAGATACGCAGTATTTT. This translates into CASSSGLASTDTQYF. This rearrangement joins TRBV7-8 to TRBJ2-3; maybe TRBD2 (5 bases). Germline V lookup: CDR1 SGHVS, CDR2 FQNEAQ. The CDR3 spans 15 residues. Trimming cost V 4 bases and J 0 bases, with 11 bases left between them.

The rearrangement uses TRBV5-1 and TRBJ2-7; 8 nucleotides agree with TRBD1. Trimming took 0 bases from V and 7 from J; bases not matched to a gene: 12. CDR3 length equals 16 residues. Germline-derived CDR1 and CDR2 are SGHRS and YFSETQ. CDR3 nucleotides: TGCGCCAGCAGCTTGGCCGGACAGGGCGTAGCGGAAGAGCAGTACTTC. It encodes CASSLAGQGVAEEQYF.

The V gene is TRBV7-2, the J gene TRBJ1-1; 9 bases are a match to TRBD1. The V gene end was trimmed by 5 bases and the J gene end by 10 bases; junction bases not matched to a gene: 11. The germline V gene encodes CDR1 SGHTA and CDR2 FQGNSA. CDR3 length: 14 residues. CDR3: CASSPQGASYGAFF. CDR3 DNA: TGTGCCAGCAGCCCACAGGGGGCCTCGTACGGAGCTTTCTTT. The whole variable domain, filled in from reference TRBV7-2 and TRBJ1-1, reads GAGVSQSPSNKVTEKGKDVELRCDPISGHTALYWYRQSLGQGLEFLIYFQGNSAPDKSGLPSDRFSAERTGGSVSTLTIQRTQQEDSAVYLCASSPQGASYGAFFGQGTRLTVV.

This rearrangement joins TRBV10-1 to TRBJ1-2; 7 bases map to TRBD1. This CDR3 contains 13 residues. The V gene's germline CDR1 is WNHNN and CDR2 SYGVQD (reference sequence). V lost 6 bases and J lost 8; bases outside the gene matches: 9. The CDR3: CASRHRGGWGYTF. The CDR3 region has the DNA TGCGCCAGCAGGCACAGGGGAGGTTGGGGCTACACCTTC.

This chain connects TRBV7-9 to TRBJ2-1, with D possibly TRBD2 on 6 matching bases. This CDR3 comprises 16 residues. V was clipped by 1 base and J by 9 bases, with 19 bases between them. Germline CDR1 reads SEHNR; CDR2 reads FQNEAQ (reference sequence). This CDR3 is CASSLVIGTLSFEQFF. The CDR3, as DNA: TGTGCCAGCAGCTTAGTGATAGGGACTCTCTCATTTGAGCAGTTCTTC.

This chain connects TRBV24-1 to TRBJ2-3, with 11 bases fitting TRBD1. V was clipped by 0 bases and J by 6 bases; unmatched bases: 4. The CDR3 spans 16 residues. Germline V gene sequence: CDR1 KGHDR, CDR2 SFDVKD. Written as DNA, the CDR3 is TGTGCCACCAGTGATTTGGGACAGGGGGCACCGGATACGCAGTATTTT. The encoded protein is CATSDLGQGAPDTQYF.

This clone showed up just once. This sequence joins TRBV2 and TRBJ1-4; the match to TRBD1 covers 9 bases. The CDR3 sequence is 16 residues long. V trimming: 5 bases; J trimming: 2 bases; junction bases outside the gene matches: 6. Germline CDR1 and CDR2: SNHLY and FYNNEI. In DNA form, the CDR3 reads TGTGCCAGCAGTCGGGACAGGGTGTCCACTAATGAAAAACTGTTTTTT. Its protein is CASSRDRVSTNEKLFF.

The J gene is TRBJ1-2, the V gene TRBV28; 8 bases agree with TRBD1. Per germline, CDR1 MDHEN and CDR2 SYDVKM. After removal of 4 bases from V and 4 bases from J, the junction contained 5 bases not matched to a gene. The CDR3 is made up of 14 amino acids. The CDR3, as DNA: TGTGCCAGCAGTTACGCGACAGGGGCCTATGGCTACACCTTC. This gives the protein CASSYATGAYGYTF.

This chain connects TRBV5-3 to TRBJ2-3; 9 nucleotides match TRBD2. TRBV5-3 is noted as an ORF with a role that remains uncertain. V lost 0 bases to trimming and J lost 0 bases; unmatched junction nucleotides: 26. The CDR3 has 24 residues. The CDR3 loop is CARSLDASGTSLTWGFTSTDTQYF. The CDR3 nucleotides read TGTGCCAGAAGCTTGGACGCTAGCGGGACCTCTCTGACCTGGGGTTTTACTAGCACAGATACGCAGTATTTT.

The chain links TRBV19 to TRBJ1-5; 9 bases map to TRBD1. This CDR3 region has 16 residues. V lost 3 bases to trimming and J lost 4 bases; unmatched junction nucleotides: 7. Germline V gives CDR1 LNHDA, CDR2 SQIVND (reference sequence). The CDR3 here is CASSIYFGTGNQPQHF. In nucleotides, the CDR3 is TGTGCCAGTAGTATCTACTTCGGGACAGGGAATCAGCCCCAGCATTTT.

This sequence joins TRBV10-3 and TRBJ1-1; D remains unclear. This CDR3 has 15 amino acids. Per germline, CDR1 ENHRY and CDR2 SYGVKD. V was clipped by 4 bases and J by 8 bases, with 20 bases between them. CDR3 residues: CAISVNYAVSTEAFF. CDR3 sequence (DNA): TGTGCCATCAGTGTAAATTACGCAGTCAGTACCGAAGCTTTCTTT.

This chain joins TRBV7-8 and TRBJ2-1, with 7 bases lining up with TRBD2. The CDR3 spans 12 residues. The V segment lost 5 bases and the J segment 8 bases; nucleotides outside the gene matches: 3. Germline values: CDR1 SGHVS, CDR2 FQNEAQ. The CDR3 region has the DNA TGTGCCAGCAGCCCAGGACTAGATGAGCAGTTCTTC. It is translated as CASSPGLDEQFF.

The CDR3 is CASRRARTSSSTDTQYF. The CDR3 nucleotides read TGCGCCTCCCGCCGGGCGAGGACTAGCAGTTCCACAGATACGCAGTATTTT. The chain has TRBV5-1 and TRBJ2-3; 8 nucleotides line up with TRBD2. Germline assignment: CDR1 SGHRS and CDR2 YFSETQ. V was pared by 10 bases and J by 2 bases, with 18 bases of the junction left unmatched. The CDR3 loop spans 17 amino acids.

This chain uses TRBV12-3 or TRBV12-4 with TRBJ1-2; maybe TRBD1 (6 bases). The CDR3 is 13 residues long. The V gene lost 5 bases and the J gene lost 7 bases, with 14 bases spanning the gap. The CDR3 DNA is TGTGCCAGCAGTCCTGGGGGGGGCGGTGGCTACACCTTC. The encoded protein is CASSPGGGGGYTF.

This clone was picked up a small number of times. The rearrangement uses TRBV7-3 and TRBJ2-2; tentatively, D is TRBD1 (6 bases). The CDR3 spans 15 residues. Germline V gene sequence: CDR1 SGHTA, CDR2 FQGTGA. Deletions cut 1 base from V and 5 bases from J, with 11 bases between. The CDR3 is CASSLSTGNTGELFF. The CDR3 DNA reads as TGTGCCAGCAGCTTAAGTACAGGGAATACCGGGGAGCTGTTTTTT.

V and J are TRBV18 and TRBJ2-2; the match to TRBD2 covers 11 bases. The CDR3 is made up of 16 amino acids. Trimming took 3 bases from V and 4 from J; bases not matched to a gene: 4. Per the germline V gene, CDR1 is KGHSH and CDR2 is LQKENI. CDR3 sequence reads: CASSPLAGGLTGELFF. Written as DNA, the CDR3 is TGTGCCAGCTCACCTCTAGCGGGAGGTCTCACCGGGGAGCTGTTTTTT.

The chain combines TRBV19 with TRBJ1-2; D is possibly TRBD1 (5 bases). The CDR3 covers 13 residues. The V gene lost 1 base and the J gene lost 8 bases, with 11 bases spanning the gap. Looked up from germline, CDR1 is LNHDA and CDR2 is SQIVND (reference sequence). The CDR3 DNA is TGTGCCAGTAGTATAGTGCAGGGTGGCGGCTACACCTTC. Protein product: CASSIVQGGGYTF.

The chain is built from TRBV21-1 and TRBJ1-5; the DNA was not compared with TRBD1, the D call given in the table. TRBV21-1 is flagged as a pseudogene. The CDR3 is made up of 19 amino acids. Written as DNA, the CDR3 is TGTGCCAGCAGCAAAAGGGGGACCATGTGGTGGGTTGGCAATCAGCCCCAGCATTTT. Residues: CASSKRGTMWWVGNQPQHF.

CDR3 nucleotide sequence: TGCAGCGTTGAAGAACTTCCAGGGTTGATGGCCTATGGCTACACCTTC. This sequence encodes CSVEELPGLMAYGYTF. The rearrangement uses TRBV29-1 and TRBJ1-2; D perhaps matches TRBD1 (5 bases). In germline, CDR1 is SQVTM, CDR2 ANQGSEA. V shed 0 bases and J shed 4 bases, with 18 bases lying between them. The length of the CDR3 is 16 residues.

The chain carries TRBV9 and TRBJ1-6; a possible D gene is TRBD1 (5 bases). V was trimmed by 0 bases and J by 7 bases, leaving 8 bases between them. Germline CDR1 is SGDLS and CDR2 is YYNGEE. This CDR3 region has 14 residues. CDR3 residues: CASSVDWGNSPLHF. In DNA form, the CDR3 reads TGTGCCAGCAGCGTAGATTGGGGCAATTCACCCCTCCACTTT.

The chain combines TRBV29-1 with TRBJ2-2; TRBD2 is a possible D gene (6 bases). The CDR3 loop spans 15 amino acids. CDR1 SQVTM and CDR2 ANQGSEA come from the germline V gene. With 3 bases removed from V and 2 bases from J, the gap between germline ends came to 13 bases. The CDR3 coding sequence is TGCAGCGTTGACGGTTTGGGAGGAAACACCGGGGAGCTGTTTTTT. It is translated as CSVDGLGGNTGELFF.

The CDR3 protein is CASSARSGTASTDTQYF. Written as DNA, the CDR3 is TGTGCCAGCAGCGCCCGAAGCGGGACCGCTAGCACAGATACGCAGTATTTT. The genes are TRBV9 and TRBJ2-3; 7 bases align to TRBD2. Germline lookup yields CDR1 SGDLS and CDR2 YYNGEE. V lost 3 bases and J lost 0; bases outside the gene matches: 10. The CDR3 loop spans 17 amino acids.

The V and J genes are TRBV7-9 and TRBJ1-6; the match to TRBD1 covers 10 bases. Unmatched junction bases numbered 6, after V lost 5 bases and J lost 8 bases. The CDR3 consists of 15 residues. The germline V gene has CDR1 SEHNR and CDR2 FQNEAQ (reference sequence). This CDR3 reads CASSPPDRGDSPLHF. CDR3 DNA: TGTGCCAGCAGCCCACCGGACAGGGGGGATTCACCCCTCCACTTT.

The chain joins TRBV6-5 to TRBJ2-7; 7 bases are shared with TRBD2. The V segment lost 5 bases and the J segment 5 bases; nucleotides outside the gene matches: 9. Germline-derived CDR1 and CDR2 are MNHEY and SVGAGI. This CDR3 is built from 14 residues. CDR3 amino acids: CASSQTSAPNEQYF. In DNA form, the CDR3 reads TGTGCCAGCAGTCAAACTAGCGCTCCCAACGAGCAGTACTTC.